A single T cell receptor (beta chain) is shown here with its context. Its cognate antigen has yet to be identified. No quality values exist for individual bases; no much larger clone is one base distant. These data originate in a study of blood T cell repertoires in COVID-19 (dated by TCRdb to the early 2020s). The study in broad terms: Samples from collaborators originated in the United States, Italy and Spain and spanned both the acute and convalescent phases of COVID-19. The prospective study material was composed of cDNA or gDNA derived from T cells, B-cell-depleted T cells, or PBMCs. The dataset comprised deeply sampled blood TCRbeta repertoires from subjects exposed to, actively infected with, or recovered from COVID-19. A freely available public database, intended as a resource for researchers studying the immune response to SARS-CoV-2, is where the repertoires were released. The samples were drawn from the first 160 participants of the ongoing ImmuneRACE study and from some 1,300 subjects provided by 6 global collaborators. The sample metadata nearly always contained a de-identified subject ID, COVID-19 status, age in years and sex. HLA class I and class II types, where available, came from metadata supplied by the sample provider rather than from assay-based typing. Study-wide conclusions, independent of this receptor: The amount of clinical and demographic metadata varied by source and participant and was provided uncurated.

Each collaborating institution followed its own protocols to collect whole blood in K2EDTA tubes. Collaborator samples were shipped for TCRbeta analysis as frozen whole blood, isolated PBMCs, or DNA extracted from either sample type. The immunoSEQ Assay, a bias-controlled multiplex PCR, was used to amplify TCRbeta CDR3 regions from genomic DNA. For the original study's pipeline: Nucleated cell counts per sample were estimated from amplification of reference gene primers within the assay. To quantify the absolute abundance of each unique TCRbeta CDR3 rearrangement, sequence reads were collapsed and filtered. For each sample, productive Simpson clonality was calculated as the square root of Simpson's diversity index over productive rearrangements. TCRdb took this table from immuneACCESS and kept in-frame rearrangements with V and J called. Such tables lack part of the clones; where checked against another copy, unresolved V genes explain under half of the gap, and the rest is unexplained. The V and J calls and clone size come from that table; D and trimming were worked out from the DNA. This sample comprises around 380,000 clones, about four fifths of them detected only once. The leading ten clones occupy around 1.1% of the sample.

The germline V end is reduced by 2 bases and the J end by 3 bases; junction bases left unmatched: 5. Measured from the cysteine to the phenylalanine, the CDR3 is 16 residues long. Just CDR3 DNA is preserved here, 48 bases in frame from base 1. CDR1 and CDR2 are read off the germline V gene as MGHDK and SYGVNS. The TCR was taken from a human donor with acute or convalescent COVID-19. The donor label of this sample is uncertain. Recombination linked TRBV25-1 to TRBJ2-1, with TRBD1 identical over 9 junction bases. Material for sequencing was peripheral blood. The DNA reads as follows: TGTGCCAGCAGTGAAACAGGGGGCCCCCTCTACAATGAGCAGTTCTTC. This codes for CASSETGGPLYNEQFF.